One sample yielded the 11 T cell receptor beta chains listed below, sequenced in a study of cytomegalovirus exposure and HLA in healthy donors. PCR was performed using 60 Vbeta and 13 Jbeta primers. Generated by immunoSEQ multiplex PCR, the TCRdb table keeps only in-frame clones and is missing some. The sample has some 190,000 clones, over 60% seen once. The sequenced material came from PBMCs. These receptor sequences come from a woman aged 35 to 49 in good health and CMV-seronegative.

The table lists this clone with a count of one. This chain uses TRBV7-3 with TRBJ2-3, with TRBD2 matching 9 bases. Germline V gene lookup returns CDR1 SGHTA and CDR2 FQGTGA. The CDR3 sequence is 16 residues long. The J segment lost 3 bases and the V segment lost 1 base, leaving 5 bases of the junction unmatched. CDR3 coding DNA: TGTGCCAGCAGCTTAATGGCGGGAGGGGCGACAGATACGCAGTATTTT. The encoded protein is CASSLMAGGATDTQYF.

The chain is built from TRBV7-2 and TRBJ1-5; D gene uncertain. V lost 6 bases to trimming and J lost 3 bases, with 9 bases between them. This CDR3 is 13 amino acids long. Per the germline V gene, CDR1 is SGHTA and CDR2 is FQGNSA. CDR3 sequence: CASSPQSNQPQHF. CDR3 bases: TGTGCCAGCAGTCCTCAGTCCAATCAGCCCCAGCATTTT. The variable domain in full, with the rest retrieved from reference TRBV7-2 and TRBJ1-5, is GAGVSQSPSNKVTEKGKDVELRCDPISGHTALYWYRQSLGQGLEFLIYFQGNSAPDKSGLPSDRFSAERTGGSVSTLTIQRTQQEDSAVYLCASSPQSNQPQHFGDGTRLSIL.

The chain employs TRBV5-5 and TRBJ2-3, with D possibly being TRBD2 (5 bases). The V gene lost 2 bases and the J gene lost 2 bases, with 12 bases spanning the gap. CDR1 and CDR2 from the germline V gene are SGHKS and YYEKEE (reference sequence). CDR3 length: 15 amino acids. The chain's CDR3 is CASSFTGFDTDTQYF. CDR3 in DNA: TGTGCCAGCAGCTTCACGGGGTTTGACACAGATACGCAGTATTTT.

The V call is TRBV10-3, the J call TRBJ2-5, with 11 bases lining up with TRBD2. The CDR3 runs 13 residues. Germline trimming cut 8 bases from V and 3 bases from J; bases unmatched to any gene: 2. Germline CDR1 ENHRY, CDR2 SYGVKD. CDR3 sequence: CAIGGLAEETQYF. CDR3 nucleotide sequence: TGTGCCATCGGGGGACTAGCGGAAGAGACCCAGTACTTC.

The chain couples TRBV5-5 to TRBJ2-7, with 7 bases identical to TRBD1. CDR3 length equals 14 residues. From germline, CDR1 is SGHKS and CDR2 YYEKEE (reference sequence). Unmatched junction bases numbered 6, after V lost 4 bases and J lost 2 bases. The CDR3 DNA reads as TGTGCCAGCAGCCCCGGGGACAGTCCCTACGAGCAGTACGTC. As protein: CASSPGDSPYEQYV.

J is TRBJ2-2 and V is TRBV11-3; TRBD2 agrees at 8 bases. The germline V gene encodes CDR1 SGHNT and CDR2 YENEEA. This CDR3 spans 17 amino acids. Unmatched junction bases numbered 5, after V lost 1 base and J lost 1 base. In DNA, the CDR3 is TGTGCCAGCAGCTTAGGGTCCACTAGCGGGAACACCGGGGAGCTGTTTTTT. Translating gives CASSLGSTSGNTGELFF.

The gene calls are TRBV9 and TRBJ1-3; D is unclear. The CDR3 spans 13 residues. The V gene's germline CDR1 is SGDLS and CDR2 YYNGEE. V gave up 1 base and J gave up 4 bases, with 6 bases separating them. CDR3 in DNA: TGTGCCAGCAGCGTATACGGGGGAAACACCATATATTTT. Protein sequence: CASSVYGGNTIYF.

J is TRBJ1-1 and V is TRBV5-1; 7 bases match TRBD1. The CDR3 contains 14 residues. The V segment lost 5 bases and the J segment 6 bases; nucleotides outside the gene matches: 10. Per germline, CDR1 SGHRS and CDR2 YFSETQ. The CDR3 region is CASSHRGSYAEAFF. The CDR3, as DNA: TGCGCCAGCAGTCACAGGGGCTCCTACGCTGAAGCTTTCTTT.

Worth noting for this clone: One junction end does not reproduce the germline sequence, and a read error may be involved. This rearrangement joins TRBV9 to TRBJ1-5, with 8 bases matching TRBD1. Germline CDR1 is SGDLS and CDR2 is YYNGEE. CDR3 length equals 17 residues. CDR3 in DNA: TGTGCCAACAGCGCCGGAGTCGGACAGGGTGGCAATCAGCCCCAGCATTTT. It specifies CANSAGVGQGGNQPQHF.

The gene calls are TRBV2 and TRBJ2-7; D gene uncertain. V lost 10 bases and J lost 1, with 14 bases in between. The CDR3 has 13 amino acids. The V gene's germline CDR1 is SNHLY and CDR2 FYNNEI. Here the CDR3 reads CATRVSMSYEQYF. The CDR3 DNA is TGTGCCACCAGAGTATCTATGTCCTACGAGCAGTACTTC.

This sequence joins TRBV25-1 and TRBJ2-1; 13 bases are a match to TRBD2. Germline-derived CDR1 and CDR2 are MGHDK and SYGVNS. Unmatched junction bases numbered 2, after V lost 2 bases and J lost 4 bases. This CDR3 region has 16 residues. CDR3 sequence: CASSERTSGRYNEQFF. The CDR3, as DNA: TGTGCCAGCAGTGAACGGACTAGCGGGAGATACAATGAGCAGTTCTTC.